This passage covers 31 T cell receptor beta chains from one sample sequenced in a study of shared clonotypes between healthy human individuals. Libraries were prepared by immunoSEQ multiplex PCR; TCRdb keeps only in-frame clonotypes and omits some of them. The data show 2 million to 2.5 million clones, 90% to 95% seen once. Sequencing was performed on naive CD4+ T cells from PBMCs. The subset here: CD45RA+ positively selected. The source is a young man in good health. Some clones in this sample may be carry-over from other donors' samples.

V and J are TRBV7-2 and TRBJ2-7; 11 positions agree with TRBD2. Per the germline V gene, CDR1 is SGHTA and CDR2 is FQGNSA. Unmatched junction bases numbered 8, after V lost 4 bases and J lost 6 bases. This CDR3 is built from 15 residues. The CDR3 DNA sequence: TGTGCCAGCAGCTCCACCGGGACTAGCGGTCTCGAGCAGTACTTC. It encodes CASSSTGTSGLEQYF.

The chain links TRBV11-1 to TRBJ1-1; D is uncertain. CDR3 size: 14 residues. The ends were cut back, 5 bases at V and 0 bases at J, with 10 bases in the middle. Germline V gene sequence: CDR1 SGHAT, CDR2 FQDESV (reference sequence). CDR3 nucleotide sequence: TGTGCCAGCAGCCGGTCCGCCGTGAACACTGAAGCTTTCTTT. Translated, it gives CASSRSAVNTEAFF.

This sequence joins TRBV7-2 and TRBJ2-6; D is undetermined. V was clipped by 1 base and J by 12 bases, with 10 bases between them. Germline CDR1 and CDR2: SGHTA and FQGNSA. The CDR3 consists of 13 residues. CDR3 region: CASSLEGFGVLTF. CDR3 DNA: TGTGCCAGCAGCTTAGAAGGGTTTGGCGTCCTGACTTTC.

This clone has just one count. DNA of the CDR3: TGTGCCAGCAGCTCACGACTGTGGGATTATGGCTACACCTTC. Translating it yields CASSSRLWDYGYTF. The rearrangement links TRBV7-8 to TRBJ1-2; D is unresolved. Germline loops: CDR1 SGHVS, CDR2 FQNEAQ. The CDR3 has 14 amino acids. Trimming shortened V by 4 bases and J by 5 bases, and 14 bases separated the two germline ends.

The rearrangement links TRBV2 to TRBJ2-2; D ambiguous. The V gene's germline CDR1 is SNHLY and CDR2 FYNNEI. With 6 bases removed from V and 8 bases from J, the gap between germline ends came to 16 bases. The CDR3 has 14 amino acids. CDR3: CASSPRATPGELFF. The CDR3, as DNA: TGTGCCAGCAGCCCTCGCGCGACGCCGGGGGAGCTGTTTTTT.

The CDR3 here is CATTGQGGNEQYF. CDR3 DNA: TGTGCCACCACGGGACAGGGAGGGAACGAGCAGTACTTC. The chain uses TRBV2 and TRBJ2-7; 9 positions agree with TRBD1. Germline trimming cut 10 bases from V and 5 bases from J; bases unmatched to any gene: 9. CDR1 is SNHLY and CDR2 is FYNNEI in the germline V gene. The CDR3 has 13 amino acids.

This chain connects TRBV2 to TRBJ2-7; 9 positions match TRBD2. The CDR3 spans 15 residues. Germline lookup yields CDR1 SNHLY and CDR2 FYNNEI. Trimming cost V 1 base and J 3 bases; bases outside gene matches: 4. The CDR3 reads CASSEEGLAYYEQYF. In DNA form, the CDR3 reads TGTGCCAGCAGTGAAGAGGGACTAGCTTACTACGAGCAGTACTTC.

The chain has TRBV7-3 and TRBJ2-3; D is possibly TRBD1 (6 bases). The germline V and J ends were trimmed by 4 bases and 0 bases, with 11 bases remaining between them. From germline, CDR1 is SGHTA and CDR2 FQGTGA. This CDR3 is 15 amino acids long. This CDR3 reads CASSWTVSSTDTQYF. The CDR3 DNA reads TGTGCCAGCAGCTGGACAGTTTCTAGCACAGATACGCAGTATTTT. Looking up the rest from reference TRBV7-3 and TRBJ2-3 gives the full variable domain: GAGVSQTPSNKVTEKGKYVELRCDPISGHTALYWYRQSLGQGPEFLIYFQGTGAADDSGLPNDRFFAVRPEGSVSTLKIQRTERGDSAVYLCASSWTVSSTDTQYFGPGTRLTVL.

This clone has only one observation. This sequence joins TRBV27 and TRBJ1-5; D gene ambiguous. The CDR3 spans 17 residues. V gave up 5 bases and J gave up 0 bases, with 17 bases separating them. Germline values: CDR1 MNHEY, CDR2 SMNVEV (reference sequence). The CDR3 coding sequence is TGTGCCAGCAGTCCCCCCCCCGGGCCCTTTAGCAATCAGCCCCAGCATTTT. Protein product: CASSPPPGPFSNQPQHF.

The chain links TRBV11-2 to TRBJ1-1; 7 bases are a match to TRBD1. The CDR3 is 16 amino acids. The junction had 10 bases not matched to a gene; V was cut back by 1 base and J by 5 bases. CDR1 and CDR2 (germline): SGHAT, FQNNGV. As DNA, the CDR3 is TGTGCCAGCAGCTTAGCCAAGACAGGGTTAGGGACTGAAGCTTTCTTT. It yields the protein CASSLAKTGLGTEAFF.

Concerning this clone itself: The sample carries other DNA sequences with the same CDR3. V gene TRBV5-1 combines with J gene TRBJ2-5; D may be TRBD2 (5 bases). Trimming left V 4 bases short and J 2 bases short, with 9 bases between. The germline V gene has CDR1 SGHRS and CDR2 YFSETQ. The CDR3 has 13 amino acids. DNA for the CDR3: TGCGCCAGCAGCGGAGGACCTCAAGAGACCCAGTACTTC. Protein sequence: CASSGGPQETQYF.

The chain links TRBV5-1 to TRBJ2-7, with TRBD1 matching over 10 bases. Unmatched junction bases numbered 9, after V lost 4 bases and J lost 5 bases. CDR3 length: 15 residues. Germline V gene data show CDR1 as SGHRS and CDR2 as YFSETQ. This chain's CDR3 is CASSVGTGAKHEQYF. CDR3 in DNA: TGCGCCAGCAGCGTTGGGACAGGGGCGAAGCACGAGCAGTACTTC.

The chain uses TRBV11-2 and TRBJ2-1, with TRBD2 matching 11 bases. CDR3 length equals 19 residues. The V gene's germline CDR1 is SGHAT and CDR2 FQNNGV. V was pared by 2 bases and J by 9 bases, with 18 bases of the junction left unmatched. DNA of the CDR3: TGTGCCAGCAGCTTAAGGCTACTAGCGGGAGAAACGTTTATTAGTGAGCAGTTCTTC. It yields the protein CASSLRLLAGETFISEQFF.

The V call is TRBV19, the J call TRBJ1-4; D perhaps matches TRBD1 (6 bases). V gave up 6 bases and J gave up 0 bases, with 11 bases separating them. Germline lookup yields CDR1 LNHDA and CDR2 SQIVND (reference sequence). The length of the CDR3 is 15 residues. The CDR3 region is CASREQGATNEKLFF. As DNA, the CDR3 is TGTGCCAGTAGGGAACAGGGAGCAACTAATGAAAAACTGTTTTTT.

This chain uses TRBV5-1 with TRBJ1-4, with a weak D call TRBD1 (5 bases). The germline gives CDR1 SGHRS, CDR2 YFSETQ. V was shortened by 0 bases and J by 7 bases, with 10 bases between the two germline ends. The CDR3 covers 14 residues. This CDR3 reads CASSLEGNGEKLFF. The CDR3 nucleotides read TGCGCCAGCAGCTTGGAGGGGAACGGTGAAAAACTGTTTTTT.

The count of this clone is one. The chain links TRBV10-3 to TRBJ1-1, with 8 bases lining up with TRBD1. After removal of 0 bases from V and 3 bases from J, the junction contained 9 bases not matched to a gene. The length of the CDR3 is 17 residues. CDR1 and CDR2 (germline): ENHRY, SYGVKD. The CDR3 spells CAISESFGRGLDTEAFF. The DNA for the CDR3 is TGTGCCATCAGTGAGTCTTTCGGCAGGGGGCTTGACACTGAAGCTTTCTTT.

This clone appeared once. The rearrangement uses TRBV5-1 and TRBJ2-5; D call uncertain. This CDR3 has 13 amino acids. V lost 0 bases to trimming and J lost 9 bases, with 12 bases between them. CDR1 is SGHRS and CDR2 is YFSETQ in the germline V gene. CDR3: CASSLALLRAQYF. CDR3 in DNA: TGCGCCAGCAGCTTGGCACTACTTCGGGCCCAGTACTTC.

The J gene is TRBJ1-5, the V gene TRBV19; no firm D call. Between the trimmed V and J ends, which lost 5 bases and 7 bases, there was a span of 12 bases. The CDR3 contains 13 residues. Germline-derived CDR1 and CDR2 are LNHDA and SQIVND (reference sequence). The DNA of the CDR3 is TGTGCCAGTAGTCCAACCATTCTCCAGCCCCAGCATTTT. Amino acids: CASSPTILQPQHF. Drawing the rest from reference TRBV19 and TRBJ1-5, the complete variable domain is DGGITQSPKYLFRKEGQNVTLSCEQNLNHDAMYWYRQDPGQGLRLIYYSQIVNDFQKGDIAEGYSVSREKKESFPLTVTSAQKNPTAFYLCASSPTILQPQHFGDGTRLSIL.

This chain joins TRBV28 and TRBJ1-6, with a weak D call TRBD1 (5 bases). The CDR3 is 12 amino acids. Germline CDR1 reads MDHEN; CDR2 reads SYDVKM. The V end lost 7 bases, the J end lost 6 bases, and 7 bases lay between the germline ends. CDR3 sequence reads: CASMGTNSPLHF. CDR3 DNA: TGTGCCAGCATGGGGACTAATTCACCCCTCCACTTT.

This clone was seen just once. This sequence joins TRBV7-2 and TRBJ1-1; a weak D match, TRBD1 (6 bases). The CDR3 extends over 16 amino acids. V dropped 5 bases and J dropped 4 bases, with 20 bases sitting between them. The germline gives CDR1 SGHTA, CDR2 FQGNSA. The CDR3 sequence: CASSHNPSQGTTEAFF. For the CDR3, the DNA is TGTGCCAGCAGCCACAACCCGTCCCAGGGGACCACTGAAGCTTTCTTT. Using reference TRBV7-2 and TRBJ1-1 for the parts outside the CDR3, the full variable domain is GAGVSQSPSNKVTEKGKDVELRCDPISGHTALYWYRQSLGQGLEFLIYFQGNSAPDKSGLPSDRFSAERTGGSVSTLTIQRTQQEDSAVYLCASSHNPSQGTTEAFFGQGTRLTVV.

The V and J genes are TRBV5-6 and TRBJ1-1, with D hard to call. The CDR3 is 12 residues long. The germline gives CDR1 SGHDT, CDR2 YYEEEE. V lost 2 bases and J 4 bases, leaving 6 bases between the germline ends. The CDR3 nucleotides read TGTGCCAGCAGCTTCATGGGCACTGAAGCTTTCTTT. Translating gives CASSFMGTEAFF.

The chain links TRBV18 to TRBJ1-2; 9 bases fit TRBD1. The ends lost 6 bases at V and 7 bases at J; junction bases unmatched: 6. Germline CDR1 is KGHSH and CDR2 is LQKENI. This CDR3 contains 13 residues. The CDR3 sequence is CASSETGGIGYTF. The CDR3 bases are TGTGCCAGCTCCGAGACAGGGGGTATTGGCTACACCTTC.

The chain carries TRBV28 and TRBJ1-1; the D is unclear. Germline V lookup: CDR1 MDHEN, CDR2 SYDVKM. CDR3 size: 14 residues. V shed 3 bases and J shed 7 bases, with 15 bases lying between them. The CDR3 loop is CASSLTDTIFEAFF. As DNA, the CDR3 is TGTGCCAGCAGTTTGACGGATACCATCTTTGAAGCTTTCTTT.

J is TRBJ1-6 and V is TRBV6-5; TRBD1 matches at 9 bases. The CDR3 length is 15 residues. From germline, CDR1 is MNHEY and CDR2 SVGAGI. The junction had 10 bases not matched to a gene; V was cut back by 6 bases and J by 10 bases. This chain's CDR3 is CASRTPGQGGSPLHF. DNA of the CDR3: TGTGCCAGCAGAACCCCGGGACAGGGAGGATCACCCCTCCACTTT.

The chain employs TRBV7-2 and TRBJ2-7; TRBD2 agrees at 8 bases. Trimming took 9 bases from V and 0 from J; bases not matched to a gene: 13. CDR1 and CDR2 from the germline V gene are SGHTA and FQGNSA. The CDR3 consists of 16 residues. CDR3 nucleotides: TGTGCCAGTTCCTTAGCGGGTGGGACTAGCTCCTACGAGCAGTACTTC. This codes for CASSLAGGTSSYEQYF.

The chain couples TRBV28 to TRBJ2-5; no definite D call. Germline values: CDR1 MDHEN, CDR2 SYDVKM. The V end was cut by 8 bases, the J end by 1 base, with 14 bases between. This CDR3 has 14 amino acids. The CDR3 bases are TGTGCCAGCGGACCAAGTTTTATCCAAGAGACCCAGTACTTC. This codes for CASGPSFIQETQYF.

V gene TRBV7-3 combines with J gene TRBJ1-5; a possible D gene is TRBD1 (5 bases). The germline V gene encodes CDR1 SGHTA and CDR2 FQGTGA. The CDR3 sequence is 16 residues long. Deletions cut 3 bases from V and 6 bases from J, with 18 bases between. The CDR3 spells CASSFSPTGPSQPQHF. The CDR3 DNA reads as TGTGCCAGCAGCTTCTCCCCCACAGGACCTAGTCAGCCCCAGCATTTT. Filled out from reference TRBV7-3 and TRBJ1-5, the complete variable domain reads GAGVSQTPSNKVTEKGKYVELRCDPISGHTALYWYRQSLGQGPEFLIYFQGTGAADDSGLPNDRFFAVRPEGSVSTLKIQRTERGDSAVYLCASSFSPTGPSQPQHFGDGTRLSIL.

This clone was seen more than once but under ten times. The V gene is TRBV4-2, the J gene TRBJ1-5; D is undetermined. The CDR3 contains 14 residues. Germline V lookup: CDR1 LGHNA, CDR2 YNFKEQ. V was clipped by 1 base and J by 4 bases, with 8 bases between them. This chain's CDR3 is CASSQGAENQPQHF. Written as DNA, the CDR3 is TGTGCCAGCAGCCAAGGCGCGGAAAATCAGCCCCAGCATTTT.

The genes are TRBV30 and TRBJ1-1; 7 positions agree with TRBD1. Per the germline V gene, CDR1 is GTSNPN and CDR2 is SVGIG (reference sequence). The CDR3 covers 13 residues. V shed 4 bases and J 10 bases; nucleotides not matched to a gene: 12. The CDR3 region is CAWKFWETGLAFF. The CDR3 DNA follows: TGTGCCTGGAAGTTCTGGGAGACAGGGTTAGCTTTCTTT. Looking up the rest from reference TRBV30 and TRBJ1-1 gives the full variable domain: SQTIHQWPATLVQPVGSPLSLECTVEGTSNPNLYWYRQAAGRGLQLLFYSVGIGQISSEVPQNLSASRPQDRQFILSSKKLLLSDSGFYLCAWKFWETGLAFFGQGTRLTVV.

The table lists this clone with a count of one. The V gene is TRBV18, the J gene TRBJ2-2; 12 positions agree with TRBD2. CDR1 KGHSH and CDR2 LQKENI come from the germline V gene. This CDR3 comprises 16 residues. V gave up 4 bases and J gave up 1 base; unmatched junction bases: 1. The CDR3 spells CASSLGLAGNTGELFF. CDR3 sequence (DNA): TGTGCCAGCTCACTGGGACTAGCGGGGAACACCGGGGAGCTGTTTTTT.

The V call is TRBV11-3, the J call TRBJ2-7, with TRBD2 matching over 14 bases. The V gene end was trimmed by 5 bases and the J gene end by 6 bases; junction bases not matched to a gene: 6. Germline V gene lookup returns CDR1 SGHNT and CDR2 YENEEA. CDR3 length equals 15 residues. CDR3 nucleotide sequence: TGTGCCAGCAGCCGCGGGACTAGCGGGAGCGGCGAGCAGTACTTC. Its protein product is CASSRGTSGSGEQYF. The full variable domain, with the rest looked up from reference TRBV11-3 and TRBJ2-7, is EAGVVQSPRYKIIEKKQPVAFWCNPISGHNTLYWYLQNLGQGPELLIRYENEEAVDDSQLPKDRFSAERLKGVDSTLKIQPAELGDSAVYLCASSRGTSGSGEQYFGPGTRLTVT.